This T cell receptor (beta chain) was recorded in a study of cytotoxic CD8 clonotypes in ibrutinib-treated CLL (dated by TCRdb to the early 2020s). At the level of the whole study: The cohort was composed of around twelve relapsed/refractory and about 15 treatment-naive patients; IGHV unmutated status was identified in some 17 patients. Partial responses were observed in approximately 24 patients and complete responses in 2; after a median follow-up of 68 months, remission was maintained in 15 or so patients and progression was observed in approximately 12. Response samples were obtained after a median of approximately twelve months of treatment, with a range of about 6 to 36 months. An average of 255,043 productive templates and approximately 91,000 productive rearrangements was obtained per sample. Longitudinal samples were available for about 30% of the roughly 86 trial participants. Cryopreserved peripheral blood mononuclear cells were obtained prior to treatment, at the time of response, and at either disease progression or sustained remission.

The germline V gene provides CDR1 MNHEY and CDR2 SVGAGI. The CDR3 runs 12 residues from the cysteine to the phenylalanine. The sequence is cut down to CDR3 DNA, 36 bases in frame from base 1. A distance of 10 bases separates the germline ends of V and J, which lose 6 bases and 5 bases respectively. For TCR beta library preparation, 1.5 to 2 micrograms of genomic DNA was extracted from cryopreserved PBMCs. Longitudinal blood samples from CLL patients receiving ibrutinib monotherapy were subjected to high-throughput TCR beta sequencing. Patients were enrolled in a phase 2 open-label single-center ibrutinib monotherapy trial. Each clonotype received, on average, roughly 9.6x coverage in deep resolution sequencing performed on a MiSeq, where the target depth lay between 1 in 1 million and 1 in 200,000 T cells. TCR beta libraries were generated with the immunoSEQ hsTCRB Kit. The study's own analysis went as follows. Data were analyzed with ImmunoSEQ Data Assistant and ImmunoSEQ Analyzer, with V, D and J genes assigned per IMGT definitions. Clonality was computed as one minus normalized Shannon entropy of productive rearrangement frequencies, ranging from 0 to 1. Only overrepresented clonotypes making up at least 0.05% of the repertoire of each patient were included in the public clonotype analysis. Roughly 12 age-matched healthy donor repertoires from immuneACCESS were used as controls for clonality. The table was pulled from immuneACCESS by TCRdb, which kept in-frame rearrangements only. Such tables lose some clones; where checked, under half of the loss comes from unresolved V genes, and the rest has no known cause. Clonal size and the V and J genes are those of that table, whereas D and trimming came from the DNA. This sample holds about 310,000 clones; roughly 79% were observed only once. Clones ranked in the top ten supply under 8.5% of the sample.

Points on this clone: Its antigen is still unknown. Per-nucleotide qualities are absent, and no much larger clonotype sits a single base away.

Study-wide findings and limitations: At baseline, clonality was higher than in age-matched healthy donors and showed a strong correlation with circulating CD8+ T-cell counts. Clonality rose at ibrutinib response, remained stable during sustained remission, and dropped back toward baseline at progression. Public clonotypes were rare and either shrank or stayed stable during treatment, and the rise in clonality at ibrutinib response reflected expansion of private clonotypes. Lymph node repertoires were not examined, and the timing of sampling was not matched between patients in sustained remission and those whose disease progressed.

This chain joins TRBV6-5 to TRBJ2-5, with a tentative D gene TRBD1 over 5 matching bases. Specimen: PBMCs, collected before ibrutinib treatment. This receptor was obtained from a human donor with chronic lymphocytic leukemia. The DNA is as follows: TGTGCCAGCAGCCTGGGGCCGGAGACCCAGTACTTC. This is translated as CASSLGPETQYF.